These 30 T cell receptor beta chains were all obtained from the same sample, sequenced in a study of T cells in Graves' hyperthyroidism and ophthalmopathy. TCR beta CDR3 sequences were amplified from RNA transcripts. The TCR CDR3 was amplified in a first-round RT-PCR using the HTBI primer set. Via MiXCR, TCRdb re-called the multiplex PCR reads, giving one row per CDR3 protein. The table lists roughly 300,000 distinct CDR3 sequences, under 30% of them singletons. Sequenced input: blood. The receptors derive from a middle-aged man with Graves' hyperthyroidism that later progressed to Graves' ophthalmopathy.

In its sample, this clonotype was seen many times. This sequence joins TRBV5-5 and TRBJ2-7; 7 nucleotides align to TRBD1. With V trimmed by 6 bases and J by 2 bases, 5 bases remained unmatched. The CDR3 is 13 residues long. Germline V lookup: CDR1 SGHKS, CDR2 YYEKEE (reference sequence). The CDR3 reads CASTNTGAYEQYF. The CDR3 nucleotides read TGTGCCAGCACTAACACAGGGGCCTACGAGCAGTACTTC.

This clonotype appeared many times. This chain links TRBV11-1 with TRBJ2-7, with D perhaps matching TRBD2 (6 bases). Germline assignment: CDR1 SGHAT and CDR2 FQDESV (reference sequence). CDR3 length: 16 amino acids. V lost 5 bases and J 7 bases, leaving 24 bases between the germline ends. The CDR3 bases are TGTGCCAGCAGCGCCCCCACGGGGGACGCAGTGGGGGAGCAGTACTTC. This gives the protein CASSAPTGDAVGEQYF.

The V call is TRBV12-3 or TRBV12-4, the J call TRBJ2-2; D is uncertain. There are 15 residues in the CDR3. The V end was cut by 4 bases, the J end by 1 base, with 10 bases between. The CDR3 region is CASSSWTGNTGELFF. Written as DNA, the CDR3 is TGTGCCAGCAGTTCCTGGACGGGGAACACCGGGGAGCTGTTTTTT.

This clonotype has just a few counts. The genes are TRBV6-2 or TRBV6-3 and TRBJ2-5, with D possibly matching TRBD2 (6 bases). The CDR3 runs 17 residues. V lost 0 bases to trimming and J lost 2 bases, with 16 bases between them. The germline V gene encodes CDR1 MNHEY and CDR2 SVGEGT. CDR3 nucleotide sequence: TGTGCCAGCAGTTACTCGATTGATGGCGGGGAACAAGAGACCCAGTACTTC. Encoded protein: CASSYSIDGGEQETQYF.

V usage is TRBV28 and J usage is TRBJ1-1; D gene ambiguous. Germline loops: CDR1 MDHEN, CDR2 SYDVKM. Deletions cut 6 bases from V and 1 base from J, with 9 bases between. The CDR3 runs 13 residues. CDR3 nucleotides: TGTGCCAGCAGGATGGATCCGAACACTGAAGCTTTCTTT. Its translation: CASRMDPNTEAFF.

This clonotype was detected many times. The chain joins TRBV2 to TRBJ1-1, with a possible D match to TRBD1 (6 bases). Per germline, CDR1 SNHLY and CDR2 FYNNEI. Trimming took 4 bases from V and 3 from J, leaving 9 bases between them. The CDR3 sequence is 13 residues long. In nucleotides, the CDR3 is TGTGCCAGCAGTGTGGGGGCCGACACTGAAGCTTTCTTT. It is translated as CASSVGADTEAFF.

The table lists this clonotype with many counts. The chain recombines TRBV6-4 with TRBJ1-5; D uncertain. The CDR3 runs to 15 residues. The germline V gene encodes CDR1 MRHNA and CDR2 SNTAGT. The ends were cut back, 3 bases at V and 2 bases at J, with 11 bases in the middle. CDR3 region: CASSEDPMGNQPQHF. CDR3 in DNA: TGTGCCAGCAGTGAAGACCCCATGGGCAATCAGCCCCAGCATTTT.

This clonotype was seen many times. The V call is TRBV12-3 or TRBV12-4, the J call TRBJ2-5; the D gene is possibly TRBD1 (5 bases). The V gene lost 6 bases and the J gene lost 4 bases, with 12 bases spanning the gap. The CDR3 is made up of 13 amino acids. The CDR3 reads CASRSRVIETQYF. The CDR3 DNA reads as TGTGCCAGCAGAAGCAGGGTAATAGAGACCCAGTACTTC.

Only one count was recorded for this clonotype. This chain uses TRBV7-2 with TRBJ1-1; perhaps TRBD1 as D (5 bases). The germline V gene encodes CDR1 SGHTA and CDR2 FQGNSA. The V and J ends lost 4 bases and 4 bases respectively, with 10 bases between them. The CDR3 runs 13 residues. For the CDR3, the DNA is TGTGCCAGCAGCTCTGACAGATCCACTGAAGCTTTCTTT. Translated, it gives CASSSDRSTEAFF.

This clonotype was detected ten times or more. The chain uses TRBV12-5 and TRBJ1-4; D possibly corresponds to TRBD1 (6 bases). The CDR3 sequence is 12 residues long. Per germline, CDR1 LGHNT and CDR2 FRNRAP. The V and J ends lost 6 bases and 5 bases respectively, with 7 bases between them. CDR3 sequence reads: CASGGQNEKLFF. CDR3 coding DNA: TGTGCTAGTGGGGGACAAAATGAAAAACTGTTTTTT.

Ten or more counts support this clonotype. This chain connects TRBV27 to TRBJ2-7; D uncertain. Germline V gene data show CDR1 as MNHEY and CDR2 as SMNVEV (reference sequence). The ends were cut back, 0 bases at V and 7 bases at J, with 10 bases in the middle. This CDR3 has 13 residues. DNA of the CDR3: TGTGCCAGCAGTTTATCCACGAGTAGGGAGCAGTACTTC. It is translated as CASSLSTSREQYF.

In regard to this clonotype: Germline and junction disagree at one end, which may indicate a read error. The chain couples TRBV20-1 to TRBJ2-7; the D gene is possibly TRBD1 (6 bases). CDR1 and CDR2 from the germline V gene are DFQATT and SNEGSKA (reference sequence). This CDR3 has 14 residues. CDR3 in DNA: TGCAGTGTTAGAAAGGGACAAGGGGAACACGAGCAGTACTTC. Amino acids: CSVRKGQGEHEQYF.

This clonotype came up many times. The chain is built from TRBV20-1 and TRBJ2-2, with TRBD1 matching over 11 bases. The germline gives CDR1 DFQATT, CDR2 SNEGSKA (reference sequence). V lost 2 bases to trimming and J lost 6 bases; unmatched junction nucleotides: 2. The CDR3 extends over 14 amino acids. CDR3 bases: TGCAGTGCTAGACGGACAGGGGGCTCCGGGGAGCTGTTTTTT. Its protein product is CSARRTGGSGELFF.

This clonotype has a count of ten or more. The rearrangement uses TRBV3-1 and TRBJ2-2; no firm D call. Per germline, CDR1 LGHDT and CDR2 YNNKEL (reference sequence). The CDR3 contains 14 residues. Deletions cut 3 bases from V and 2 bases from J, with 7 bases between. CDR3 bases: TGTGCCAGCAGCCATTACGTTAACACCGGGGAGCTGTTTTTT. It is translated as CASSHYVNTGELFF.

In its sample, this clonotype was seen many times. This rearrangement joins TRBV30 to TRBJ2-7; unclear D gene. The germline V gene encodes CDR1 GTSNPN and CDR2 SVGIG (reference sequence). The CDR3 length is 12 residues. The ends were cut back, 5 bases at V and 2 bases at J, with 10 bases in the middle. The CDR3 sequence: CAWGPGTYEQYF. In DNA, the CDR3 is TGTGCCTGGGGTCCTGGGACCTACGAGCAGTACTTC.

Worth noting for this clonotype: A much larger clone differs by one base, so this may be a read error. The chain couples TRBV5-6 to TRBJ2-5, with D perhaps assigned TRBD1 or TRBD2 (5 bases each). The CDR3 is made up of 13 amino acids. V was pared by 5 bases and J by 10 bases, with 18 bases between. Germline V gene lookup returns CDR1 SGHDT and CDR2 YYEEEE. CDR3 bases: TGTGCCAGCAGAAATCAGGGTACCGGGAACCAGTACTTC. Amino acids: CASRNQGTGNQYF.

This clonotype appeared many times. The chain employs TRBV3-1 and TRBJ1-5, with D uncertain. This CDR3 contains 14 residues. Germline-derived CDR1 and CDR2 are LGHDT and YNNKEL (reference sequence). V lost 4 bases, J lost 0 bases, and 7 bases lay in between. The chain's CDR3 is CASSPSHSNQPQHF. CDR3 nucleotides: TGTGCCAGCAGCCCCTCACATAGCAATCAGCCCCAGCATTTT.

V is TRBV6-2 or TRBV6-3 and J is TRBJ2-7; 14 bases align to TRBD2. V trimming: 10 bases; J trimming: 3 bases; junction bases outside the gene matches: 17. The CDR3 has 18 amino acids. In germline, CDR1 is MNHEY, CDR2 SVGEGT. The CDR3 sequence: CATRKTGTSGSSYYEQYF. The CDR3 DNA follows: TGTGCCACCAGAAAAACCGGGACTAGCGGGAGTTCGTACTACGAGCAGTACTTC.

The chain employs TRBV6-2 or TRBV6-3 and TRBJ2-7; 13 bases agree with TRBD2. Germline V lookup: CDR1 MNHEY, CDR2 SVGEGT. V shed 5 bases, J shed 4 bases, and the junction held 11 bases outside the gene matches. The CDR3 contains 17 residues. The DNA for the CDR3 is TGTGCCAGCAGTCCTGGGACTAGCGGGACCCTATCGTACGAGCAGTACTTC. Translation: CASSPGTSGTLSYEQYF.

The chain combines TRBV7-8 with TRBJ2-5, with 12 bases matching TRBD2. The CDR3 has 16 amino acids. Germline CDR1 and CDR2: SGHVS and FQNEAQ. Unmatched junction bases numbered 9, after V lost 5 bases and J lost 5 bases. The CDR3: CASSAQTSGGRETQYF. DNA for the CDR3: TGTGCCAGCAGCGCCCAGACTAGCGGGGGCCGGGAGACCCAGTACTTC.

This clonotype appeared many times. The genes are TRBV20-1 and TRBJ1-3; no reliable D call. V was clipped by 0 bases and J by 0 bases, with 9 bases between them. The CDR3 length is 15 residues. Germline V lookup: CDR1 DFQATT, CDR2 SNEGSKA (reference sequence). The CDR3 nucleotides read TGCAGTGCTAGAGAGGGCATTAGCTCTGGAAACACCATATATTTT. It yields the protein CSAREGISSGNTIYF.

This clonotype showed up many times. The chain uses TRBV3-1 and TRBJ1-3, with TRBD1 matching 7 bases. CDR3 size: 14 residues. CDR1 is LGHDT, CDR2 YNNKEL, per germline (reference sequence). V shed 4 bases, J shed 6 bases, and the junction held 6 bases outside the gene matches. CDR3 sequence reads: CASSPRDSANTIYF. In DNA, the CDR3 is TGTGCCAGCAGCCCCCGGGACAGCGCAAACACCATATATTTT.

The chain carries TRBV14 and TRBJ1-1, with 7 bases that match TRBD1. The CDR3 has 15 amino acids. V lost 6 bases to trimming and J lost 4 bases; unmatched junction nucleotides: 11. CDR1 SGHDN and CDR2 FVKESK come from the germline V gene. CDR3: CASRPYGRDSTEAFF. The DNA of the CDR3 is TGTGCCAGCAGACCCTACGGACGGGACAGCACTGAAGCTTTCTTT.

The chain recombines TRBV5-1 with TRBJ2-4, with 7 bases matching TRBD1. V lost 4 bases, J lost 0 bases, and 7 bases stayed unmatched. Germline V gene lookup returns CDR1 SGHRS and CDR2 YFSETQ. The CDR3 runs to 16 residues. The CDR3 nucleotides are TGCGCCAGCAGCATTGGACAGGTTCTAGCCAAAAACATTCAGTACTTC. This sequence encodes CASSIGQVLAKNIQYF.

This clonotype was observed at least ten times. The chain is built from TRBV20-1 and TRBJ2-7, with D uncertain. The CDR3 runs to 15 residues. Germline assignment: CDR1 DFQATT and CDR2 SNEGSKA (reference sequence). The germline V and J ends were trimmed by 0 bases and 0 bases, with 12 bases remaining between them. The CDR3 coding sequence is TGCAGTGCTAGAGAGGGGTCCTTCTCCTCCTACGAGCAGTACTTC. Amino acids: CSAREGSFSSYEQYF.

The chain employs TRBV6-5 and TRBJ2-7; no firm D call. V dropped 8 bases and J dropped 0 bases, with 17 bases sitting between them. Germline V gives CDR1 MNHEY, CDR2 SVGAGI. The CDR3 extends over 15 amino acids. The CDR3 spells CASDYSDKPSYEQYF. CDR3 nucleotide sequence: TGTGCCAGCGATTACAGTGACAAACCCTCCTACGAGCAGTACTTC.

V and J are TRBV6-1 and TRBJ1-6; D unresolved. This CDR3 region has 15 residues. Germline V gene data show CDR1 as MNHNS and CDR2 as SASEGT. Between the trimmed V and J ends, which lost 5 bases and 2 bases, there was a span of 10 bases. The CDR3 nucleotides are TGTGCCAGCAGTCCACTTGGGGCCTATAATTCACCCCTCCACTTT. As protein: CASSPLGAYNSPLHF.

The table lists this clonotype with a few counts. The rearrangement joins TRBV20-1 to TRBJ1-1; weak D call: TRBD1 (5 bases). The CDR3 runs 14 residues. Trimming took off 1 base at V and 0 bases at J, with 9 bases between the two ends. Germline values: CDR1 DFQATT, CDR2 SNEGSKA (reference sequence). For the CDR3, the DNA is TGCAGTGCTAGAGCACAGGTTATGAACACTGAAGCTTTCTTT. Protein: CSARAQVMNTEAFF.

J is TRBJ1-1 and V is TRBV7-9; maybe TRBD1 (6 bases). The CDR3 length is 14 residues. Trimming pared 6 bases from V and 1 base from J, leaving 12 bases between. Per germline, CDR1 SEHNR and CDR2 FQNEAQ (reference sequence). The CDR3 region is CASRNPGANTEAFF. CDR3 in DNA: TGTGCCAGCAGAAACCCAGGGGCGAACACTGAAGCTTTCTTT.

This clonotype was detected many times. J is TRBJ2-7 and V is TRBV9; D may be TRBD2 (6 bases). Trimming took 6 bases from V and 1 from J, leaving 11 bases between them. Germline loops: CDR1 SGDLS, CDR2 YYNGEE. This CDR3 comprises 13 residues. The DNA of the CDR3 is TGTGCCAGCAACATAGCGGCATCCTACGAGCAGTACTTC. Protein sequence: CASNIAASYEQYF.